These 18 T cell receptor beta chains share one sample of origin, sequenced in a study of shared clonotypes between healthy human individuals. Here immunoSEQ multiplex PCR was the method, and the copy in TCRdb shows in-frame clones only, minus some. Here the sample spans about 1.5 million clones, approximately 96% being singletons. Sequenced input: naive CD4+ T cells sorted from blood. Subset given: CD45RA+ positively selected. These receptors all stem from a man under 40 in good health.

The rearrangement uses TRBV28 and TRBJ2-1, with D tentatively TRBD2 (5 bases). CDR1 and CDR2 from the germline V gene are MDHEN and SYDVKM. V lost 6 bases and J 7 bases, leaving 10 bases between the germline ends. This CDR3 has 12 amino acids. In DNA form, the CDR3 reads TGTGCCAGCAGCCATACTAGAAATGAGCAGTTCTTC. This sequence encodes CASSHTRNEQFF.

This chain uses TRBV19 with TRBJ1-2; no firm D call. The CDR3 covers 12 residues. V was shortened by 3 bases and J by 4 bases, with 6 bases between the two germline ends. Germline CDR1 reads LNHDA; CDR2 reads SQIVND (reference sequence). CDR3 region: CASSIDLYGYTF. Written as DNA, the CDR3 is TGTGCCAGTAGTATCGACCTCTATGGCTACACCTTC. The whole variable domain, filled in from reference TRBV19 and TRBJ1-2, reads DGGITQSPKYLFRKEGQNVTLSCEQNLNHDAMYWYRQDPGQGLRLIYYSQIVNDFQKGDIAEGYSVSREKKESFPLTVTSAQKNPTAFYLCASSIDLYGYTFGSGTRLTVV.

This chain connects TRBV6-5 to TRBJ2-1; 7 nucleotides match TRBD1. CDR1 and CDR2 from the germline V gene are MNHEY and SVGAGI. There are 15 residues in the CDR3. Germline trimming cut 5 bases from V and 5 bases from J; bases unmatched to any gene: 9. CDR3 nucleotides: TGTGCCAGCAGTCAGTCCGGGACAGTCAACAATGAGCAGTTCTTC. Protein sequence: CASSQSGTVNNEQFF.

The V call is TRBV7-2, the J call TRBJ2-3; unclear D gene. This CDR3 has 13 amino acids. Germline V gene lookup returns CDR1 SGHTA and CDR2 FQGNSA. Trimming pared 8 bases from V and 1 base from J, leaving 10 bases between. The CDR3 region has the DNA TGTGCCAGCGGCCCAAGGGGCACAGATACGCAGTATTTT. This translates into CASGPRGTDTQYF.

The chain combines TRBV5-4 with TRBJ1-4; no firm D call. This CDR3 spans 15 amino acids. CDR1 SGHNT and CDR2 YYREEE come from the germline V gene (reference sequence). The germline V and J ends were trimmed by 2 bases and 2 bases, with 10 bases remaining between them. CDR3 residues: CASSFSVITNEKLFF. CDR3 DNA: TGTGCCAGCAGCTTTTCGGTGATCACTAATGAAAAACTGTTTTTT.

The rearrangement links TRBV5-1 to TRBJ2-2, with D unresolved. V was clipped by 4 bases and J by 4 bases, with 11 bases between them. This CDR3 is 14 amino acids long. The germline gives CDR1 SGHRS, CDR2 YFSETQ. The CDR3 loop reads CASSPDGRTGELFF. The CDR3 DNA reads as TGCGCCAGCAGCCCGGATGGGCGCACCGGGGAGCTGTTTTTT.

J is TRBJ2-5 and V is TRBV5-1; unclear D gene. This CDR3 spans 14 amino acids. Trimming cost V 0 bases and J 10 bases, with 16 bases left between them. Germline lookup yields CDR1 SGHRS and CDR2 YFSETQ. The CDR3 sequence: CASSLETGFSGQYF. As DNA, the CDR3 is TGCGCCAGCAGCTTGGAGACGGGTTTCAGTGGCCAGTACTTC.

The chain recombines TRBV5-4 with TRBJ2-2; TRBD2 agrees at 14 bases. Germline V gene lookup returns CDR1 SGHNT and CDR2 YYREEE (reference sequence). With V trimmed by 3 bases and J by 6 bases, 7 bases remained unmatched. The CDR3 covers 17 residues. Here the CDR3 DNA reads TGTGCCAGCAGCTCCGGGACTAGCGGGAGTGGGGCCGGGGAGCTGTTTTTT. It is translated as CASSSGTSGSGAGELFF.

The V call is TRBV14, the J call TRBJ1-3; D may be TRBD1 (5 bases). V was cut by 1 base and J by 4 bases, with 20 bases left in between. This CDR3 is 18 amino acids long. Germline-derived CDR1 and CDR2 are SGHDN and FVKESK. CDR3 DNA sequence: TGTGCCAGCAGCCAAGGTCGCAGGGCACTAGTAAGAGGAAACACCATATATTTT. This translates into CASSQGRRALVRGNTIYF.

The chain has TRBV7-9 and TRBJ1-3; D gene unclear. V lost 5 bases, J lost 7 bases, and 3 bases lay in between. CDR1 and CDR2 from the germline V gene are SEHNR and FQNEAQ (reference sequence). This CDR3 is 10 amino acids long. CDR3 sequence (DNA): TGTGCCAGCAGCCAGAACACCATATATTTT. This encodes CASSQNTIYF.

J is TRBJ1-1 and V is TRBV5-1; weak D call: TRBD1 (5 bases). The CDR3 consists of 14 residues. Trimming stripped 4 bases from V and 0 bases from J, with 10 bases between. CDR1 and CDR2 (germline): SGHRS, YFSETQ. This chain's CDR3 is CASSPDTLNTEAFF. As DNA, the CDR3 is TGCGCCAGCAGCCCGGACACTCTGAACACTGAAGCTTTCTTT. Variable domain in full (rest from reference TRBV5-1 and TRBJ1-1): KAGVTQTPRYLIKTRGQQVTLSCSPISGHRSVSWYQQTPGQGLQFLFEYFSETQRNKGNFPGRFSGRQFSNSRSEMNVSTLELGDSALYLCASSPDTLNTEAFFGQGTRLTVV.

The DNA of the CDR3 is TGCGCCAGCAGCTCCCGGGCCCCTACCGGGACAGCATCCTACGAGCAGTACTTC. Amino acids: CASSSRAPTGTASYEQYF. The J gene is TRBJ2-7, the V gene TRBV5-1, with 7 nucleotides matching TRBD1. This CDR3 has 18 residues. The V gene end was trimmed by 3 bases and the J gene end by 1 base; junction bases not matched to a gene: 16. Germline V gives CDR1 SGHRS, CDR2 YFSETQ.

J is TRBJ2-1 and V is TRBV28; TRBD2 matches at 7 bases. The CDR3 totals 13 residues. The germline V gene has CDR1 MDHEN and CDR2 SYDVKM. The V gene end was trimmed by 4 bases and the J gene end by 8 bases; junction bases not matched to a gene: 5. CDR3 DNA: TGTGCCAGCAGTTCTGGACTAGTGGATGAGCAGTTCTTC. Translated, it gives CASSSGLVDEQFF. Based on the CDR3 plus reference TRBV28 and TRBJ2-1, the full variable domain is DVKVTQSSRYLVKRTGEKVFLECVQDMDHENMFWYRQDPGLGLRLIYFSYDVKMKEKGDIPEGYSVSREKKERFSLILESASTNQTSMYLCASSSGLVDEQFFGPGTRLTVL.

This chain joins TRBV28 and TRBJ2-1, with 7 bases matching TRBD2. Germline values: CDR1 MDHEN, CDR2 SYDVKM. V shed 7 bases and J 0 bases; nucleotides not matched to a gene: 9. CDR3 length equals 16 residues. CDR3 bases: TGTGCCAGCACCTCGAGGAGGGAGGGCTCCTACAATGAGCAGTTCTTC. Protein product: CASTSRREGSYNEQFF.

The CDR3 region is CASSWGLAEATGELFF. The CDR3 DNA reads TGTGCCAGCAGCTGGGGACTAGCGGAAGCCACCGGGGAGCTGTTTTTT. This chain connects TRBV7-2 to TRBJ2-2, with 11 bases lining up with TRBD2. There are 16 residues in the CDR3. Germline-derived CDR1 and CDR2 are SGHTA and FQGNSA. V trimming: 4 bases; J trimming: 4 bases; junction bases outside the gene matches: 5.

The chain recombines TRBV19 with TRBJ1-2, with 9 bases lining up with TRBD1. The CDR3 contains 14 residues. Trimming at V came to 6 bases and at J to 2 bases, leaving 4 bases not matched to a gene. Per germline, CDR1 LNHDA and CDR2 SQIVND (reference sequence). The CDR3 DNA reads TGTGCCAGTAGAAAAACAGGGGGCAACTATGGCTACACCTTC. As protein: CASRKTGGNYGYTF.

The chain carries TRBV28 and TRBJ2-1, with 7 bases that match TRBD1. The length of the CDR3 is 16 residues. The V and J ends lost 4 bases and 9 bases, in that order; junction bases with no gene match: 15. Germline CDR1 reads MDHEN; CDR2 reads SYDVKM. CDR3 sequence reads: CASSSSTGVSFFEQFF. The CDR3 coding sequence is TGTGCCAGCAGTTCGAGCACAGGGGTGAGTTTCTTTGAGCAGTTCTTC. The whole variable domain, filled in from reference TRBV28 and TRBJ2-1, reads DVKVTQSSRYLVKRTGEKVFLECVQDMDHENMFWYRQDPGLGLRLIYFSYDVKMKEKGDIPEGYSVSREKKERFSLILESASTNQTSMYLCASSSSTGVSFFEQFFGPGTRLTVL.

Worth noting for this clone: Other DNA sequences within the sample encode an identical CDR3. The chain has TRBV19 and TRBJ1-4; no firm D call. CDR1 is LNHDA and CDR2 is SQIVND in the germline V gene (reference sequence). V lost 6 bases and J 5 bases, leaving 1 base between the germline ends. CDR3 length: 10 amino acids. CDR3 residues: CASRNEKLFF. The CDR3 DNA reads as TGTGCCAGTAGGAATGAAAAACTGTTTTTT.